This T cell receptor beta chain was recorded in a study of shared clonotypes between healthy human individuals. All participating donors were Caucasian adults from Nashville, Tennessee. This CDR3 is 19 amino acids long. Trimming cost V 2 bases and J 3 bases; bases outside gene matches: 16. Germline V gene data show CDR1 as SGHDN and CDR2 as FVKESK. In the original workflow: Filtering of immunoSEQ junctional sequences could not match full-length read filtering. The repertoire was sequenced with immunoSEQ multiplex PCR; TCRdb's copy has only in-frame clones and lacks some. V and J calls and clone size come straight from that table; D and trimming were deduced from the DNA. The sample carries 1.5 million to 1.9 million clones, approximately 98% recorded once.

The TCR sequence derives from a man aged 30 to 39 in good health. The sequenced sample was naive CD4+ T cells sorted from blood. As for subset: CD45RA+ positively selected. The rearrangement links TRBV14 to TRBJ2-7, with TRBD2 matching over 10 bases. CDR3 region: CASSQTGLAGARWDYEQYF. The CDR3, as DNA: TGTGCCAGCAGCCAAACCGGGCTAGCGGGAGCCCGTTGGGACTACGAGCAGTACTTC.